The clone carrying this T cell receptor (beta chain) was seen only a few times. The record originates from a study of blood T cell repertoires in COVID-19. Using immunoSEQ multiplex PCR, the repertoire was profiled, and TCRdb retains in-frame clones only, with some absent. The sample lists 130,000 or so clones; roughly 90% were seen once. Germline V gene data show CDR1 as SGHTA and CDR2 as FQGNSA. The CDR3 covers 15 residues. With 5 bases removed from V and 6 bases from J, the gap between germline ends came to 14 bases. This chain links TRBV7-2 with TRBJ1-6, with D uncertain. The receptor comes from a man between 70 and 80 years old with active COVID-19. The specimen was peripheral blood. The CDR3 DNA is TGTGCCAGCAGCCCCCTGCCGGGAGGTAATTCACCCCTCCACTTT. Protein product: CASSPLPGGNSPLHF.